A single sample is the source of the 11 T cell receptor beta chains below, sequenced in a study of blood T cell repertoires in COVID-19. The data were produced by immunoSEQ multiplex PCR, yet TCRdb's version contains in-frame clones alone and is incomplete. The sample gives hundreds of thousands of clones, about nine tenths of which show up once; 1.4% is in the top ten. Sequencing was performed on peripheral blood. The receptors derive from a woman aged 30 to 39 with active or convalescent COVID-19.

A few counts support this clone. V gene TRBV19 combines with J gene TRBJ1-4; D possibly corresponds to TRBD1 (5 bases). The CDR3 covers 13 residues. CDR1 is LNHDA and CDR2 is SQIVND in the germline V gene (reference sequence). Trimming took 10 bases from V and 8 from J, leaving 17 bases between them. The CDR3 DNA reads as TGTGCCACACAAGTCGGGGGTGAAGAAAAACTGTTTTTT. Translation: CATQVGGEEKLFF.

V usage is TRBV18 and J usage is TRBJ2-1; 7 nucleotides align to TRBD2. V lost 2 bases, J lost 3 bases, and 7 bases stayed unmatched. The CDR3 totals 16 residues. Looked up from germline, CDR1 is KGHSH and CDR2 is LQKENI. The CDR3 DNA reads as TGTGCCAGCTCACCATTTGCGGGAGAGGGCTACAATGAGCAGTTCTTC. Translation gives CASSPFAGEGYNEQFF.

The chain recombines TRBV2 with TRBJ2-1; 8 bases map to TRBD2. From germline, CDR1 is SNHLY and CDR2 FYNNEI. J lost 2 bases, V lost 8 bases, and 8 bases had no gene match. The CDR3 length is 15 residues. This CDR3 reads CASRKLAEAYNEQFF. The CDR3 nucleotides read TGTGCCAGCCGCAAACTAGCGGAGGCCTACAATGAGCAGTTCTTC.

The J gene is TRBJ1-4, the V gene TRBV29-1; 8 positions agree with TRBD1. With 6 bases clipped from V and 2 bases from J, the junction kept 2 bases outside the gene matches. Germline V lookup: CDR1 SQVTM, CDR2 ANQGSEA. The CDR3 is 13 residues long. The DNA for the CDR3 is TGCAGCGTCGCAGGGGGCACTAATGAAAAACTGTTTTTT. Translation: CSVAGGTNEKLFF.

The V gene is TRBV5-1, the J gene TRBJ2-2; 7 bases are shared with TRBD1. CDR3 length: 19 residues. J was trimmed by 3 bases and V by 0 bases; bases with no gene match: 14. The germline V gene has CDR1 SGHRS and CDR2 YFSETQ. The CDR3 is CASSLVFRAGGSDTGELFF. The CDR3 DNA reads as TGCGCCAGCAGCTTGGTATTTCGGGCAGGGGGTTCGGACACCGGGGAGCTGTTTTTT.

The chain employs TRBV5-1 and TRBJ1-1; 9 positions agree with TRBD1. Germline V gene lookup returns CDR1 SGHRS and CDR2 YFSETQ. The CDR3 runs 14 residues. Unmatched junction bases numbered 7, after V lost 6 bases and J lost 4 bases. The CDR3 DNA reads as TGCGCCAGCACGGAACAGGGGGCGGGCACTGAAGCTTTCTTT. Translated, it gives CASTEQGAGTEAFF.

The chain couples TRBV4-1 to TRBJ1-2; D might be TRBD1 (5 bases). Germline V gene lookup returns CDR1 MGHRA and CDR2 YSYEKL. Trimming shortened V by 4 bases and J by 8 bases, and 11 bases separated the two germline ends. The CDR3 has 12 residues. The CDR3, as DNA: TGCGCCAGCAGCCCACCAGGGTTGGGCTACACCTTC. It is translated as CASSPPGLGYTF.

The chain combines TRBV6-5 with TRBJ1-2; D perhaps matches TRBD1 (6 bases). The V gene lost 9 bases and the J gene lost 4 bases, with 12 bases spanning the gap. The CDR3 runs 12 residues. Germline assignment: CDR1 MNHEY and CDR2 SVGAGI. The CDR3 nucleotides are TGTGCCAGTAGCAGGGGTGGCTATGGCTACACCTTC. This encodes CASSRGGYGYTF.

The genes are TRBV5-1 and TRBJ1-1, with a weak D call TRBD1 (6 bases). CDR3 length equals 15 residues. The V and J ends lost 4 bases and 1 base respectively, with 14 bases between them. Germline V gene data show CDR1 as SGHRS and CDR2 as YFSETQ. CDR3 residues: CASSPTGTRNTEAFF. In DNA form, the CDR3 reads TGCGCCAGCAGCCCTACTGGGACAAGGAACACTGAAGCTTTCTTT.

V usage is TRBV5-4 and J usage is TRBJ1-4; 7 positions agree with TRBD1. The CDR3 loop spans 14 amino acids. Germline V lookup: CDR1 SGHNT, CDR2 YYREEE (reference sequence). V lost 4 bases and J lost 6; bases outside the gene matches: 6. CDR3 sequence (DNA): TGTGCCAGCAGCAGACAGGGTCTTGATGAAAAACTGTTTTTT. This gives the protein CASSRQGLDEKLFF. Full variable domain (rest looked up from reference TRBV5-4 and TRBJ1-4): ETGVTQSPTHLIKTRGQQVTLRCSSQSGHNTVSWYQQALGQGPQFIFQYYREEENGRGNFPPRFSGLQFPNYSSELNVNALELDDSALYLCASSRQGLDEKLFFGSGTQLSVL.

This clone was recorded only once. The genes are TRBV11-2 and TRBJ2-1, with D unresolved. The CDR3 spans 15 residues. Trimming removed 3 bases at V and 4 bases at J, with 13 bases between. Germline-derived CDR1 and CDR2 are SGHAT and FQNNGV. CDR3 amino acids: CASSFDTSPYNEQFF. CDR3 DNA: TGTGCCAGCAGCTTCGACACGAGCCCATACAATGAGCAGTTCTTC.